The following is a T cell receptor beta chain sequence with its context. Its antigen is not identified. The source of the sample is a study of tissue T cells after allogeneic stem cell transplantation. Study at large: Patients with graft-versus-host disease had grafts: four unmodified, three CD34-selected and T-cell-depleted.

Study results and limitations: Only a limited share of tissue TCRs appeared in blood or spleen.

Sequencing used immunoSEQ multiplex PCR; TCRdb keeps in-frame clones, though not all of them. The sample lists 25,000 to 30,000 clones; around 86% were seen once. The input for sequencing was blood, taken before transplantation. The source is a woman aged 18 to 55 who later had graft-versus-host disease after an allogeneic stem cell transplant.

For the CDR3, the DNA is TGTGCCAGTACCACGACCGGACTCGGCACAGATACGCAGTATTTT. Translating gives CASTTTGLGTDTQYF. J is TRBJ2-3 and V is TRBV19; D possibly corresponds to TRBD2 (5 bases). Trimming removed 7 bases from V and 1 base from J, with 15 bases in between. This CDR3 has 15 amino acids. Germline-derived CDR1 and CDR2 are LNHDA and SQIVND (reference sequence).